These 28 T cell receptor beta chains came from one sample sequenced in a study of immune evolution from preneoplasia to lung adenocarcinoma. Sequenced by immunoSEQ multiplex PCR; TCRdb stores in-frame clones only, minus some. Of tens of thousands of clones in the sample, about three quarters were seen once. The sample comprised FFPE invasive lung adenocarcinoma tissue. The receptors come from a person aged 55 to 69 with invasive lung adenocarcinoma. Some clones in this sample may be carry-over from other donors' samples.

This clone was counted once. This chain connects TRBV18 to TRBJ2-7; 9 bases fit TRBD1. Germline values: CDR1 KGHSH, CDR2 LQKENI. The CDR3 sequence is 16 residues long. V shed 3 bases, J shed 2 bases, and the junction held 8 bases outside the gene matches. The CDR3 DNA reads as TGTGCCAGCTCACCTCGAGGACAGGGGCGCCCCTACGAGCAGTACTTC. Its translation: CASSPRGQGRPYEQYF.

This clone was detected only once. This chain joins TRBV6-4 and TRBJ2-1; 11 nucleotides line up with TRBD1. V gave up 5 bases and J gave up 6 bases; unmatched junction bases: 6. CDR3 length: 15 amino acids. Per germline, CDR1 MRHNA and CDR2 SNTAGT. CDR3 in DNA: TGTGCCAGCAGTTCGGACAGGGGGCTTAGCAATGAGCAGTTCTTC. Translating it yields CASSSDRGLSNEQFF.

The J gene is TRBJ2-3, the V gene TRBV28, with D uncertain. With 5 bases removed from V and 7 bases from J, the gap between germline ends came to 13 bases. The CDR3 spans 13 residues. The germline V gene has CDR1 MDHEN and CDR2 SYDVKM. The DNA for the CDR3 is TGTGCCAGCAGTCCCGGGTCGGCAAATACGCAGTATTTT. Residues: CASSPGSANTQYF.

The V gene is TRBV10-2, the J gene TRBJ2-5; unclear D gene. V lost 3 bases, J lost 0 bases, and 8 bases lay in between. This CDR3 spans 14 amino acids. Germline V gives CDR1 WSHSY, CDR2 SAAADI. CDR3 DNA: TGCGCCAGCAGTGACGGCCGGTACCAAGAGACCCAGTACTTC. Translated, it gives CASSDGRYQETQYF.

Details on this clone: One junction end disagrees with the germline gene, perhaps due to a read error. The V and J genes are TRBV7-7 and TRBJ2-1; tentatively, D is TRBD1 (6 bases). This CDR3 is 13 amino acids long. The germline V gene encodes CDR1 SSHAT and CDR2 FNYEAQ (reference sequence). In DNA form, the CDR3 reads TGTGCTAGCAGCTTACTTGGGGGCGATGAGCAGTTCTTC. Translation: CASSLLGGDEQFF.

The V call is TRBV11-2, the J call TRBJ2-1; D could derive from TRBD1 or TRBD2 (6 bases each). Trimming removed 3 bases at V and 8 bases at J, with 8 bases between. Germline V gene lookup returns CDR1 SGHAT and CDR2 FQNNGV. There are 12 residues in the CDR3. For the CDR3, the DNA is TGTGCCAGCAGCTTGAGGGGGGATGAGCAGTTCTTC. Amino acids: CASSLRGDEQFF.

This chain joins TRBV7-3 and TRBJ2-4; D perhaps matches TRBD2 (5 bases). V was pared by 5 bases and J by 6 bases, with 26 bases between. CDR1 is SGHTA, CDR2 FQGTGA, per germline. The CDR3 is made up of 18 amino acids. CDR3 in DNA: TGTGCCAGCAGCCGAAACCCTATCGGGGTCGGGGAAGGAAACATTCAGTACTTC. As protein: CASSRNPIGVGEGNIQYF.

This clone is judged medium-sized. The chain is built from TRBV28 and TRBJ2-7; 10 positions match TRBD2. V dropped 5 bases and J dropped 4; count of bases not matched to a gene: 8. The CDR3 sequence is 15 residues long. Germline V gene data show CDR1 as MDHEN and CDR2 as SYDVKM. The CDR3 nucleotides are TGTGCCAGCAGTACACCTAGCGGGAGAGTTTACGAGCAGTACTTC. Translation gives CASSTPSGRVYEQYF.

The table lists this clone with a few counts. V gene TRBV6-1 combines with J gene TRBJ2-1; 7 bases align to TRBD2. Trimming at V came to 1 base and at J to 9 bases, leaving 3 bases not matched to a gene. CDR3 length: 13 amino acids. The germline CDR1 and CDR2 sequences are MNHNS and SASEGT. CDR3: CASSEGGEGEQFF. The DNA for the CDR3 is TGTGCCAGCAGTGAAGGGGGGGAGGGTGAGCAGTTCTTC.

This clone was recorded a few times. The chain employs TRBV5-4 and TRBJ2-3, with D possibly TRBD1 on 6 matching bases. Trimming pared 0 bases from V and 0 bases from J, leaving 11 bases between. The CDR3 sequence is 16 residues long. CDR1 and CDR2 from the germline V gene are SGHNT and YYREEE (reference sequence). The CDR3 nucleotides read TGTGCCAGCAGCTTGGGCGCAGGGGTTAGCACAGATACGCAGTATTTT. It is translated as CASSLGAGVSTDTQYF.

The chain couples TRBV11-2 to TRBJ2-1, with D possibly TRBD2 on 6 matching bases. CDR3 length: 15 amino acids. Germline lookup yields CDR1 SGHAT and CDR2 FQNNGV. Between the trimmed V and J ends, which lost 5 bases and 1 base, there was a span of 12 bases. For the CDR3, the DNA is TGTGCCAGCAGCCCGGGGGTGCGGTCCTACAATGAGCAGTTCTTC. Its translation: CASSPGVRSYNEQFF.

The genes are TRBV4-1 and TRBJ1-4; 7 bases map to TRBD1. The CDR3 loop spans 14 amino acids. Germline V gene data show CDR1 as MGHRA and CDR2 as YSYEKL. The ends lost 2 bases at V and 8 bases at J; junction bases unmatched: 5. CDR3 protein: CASSQQGGGEKLFF. The CDR3 region has the DNA TGCGCCAGCAGCCAACAGGGGGGCGGCGAAAAACTGTTTTTT.

V gene TRBV5-8 combines with J gene TRBJ2-7; 9 bases match TRBD2. CDR1 SGHTS and CDR2 YDEGEE come from the germline V gene. V was pared by 4 bases and J by 6 bases, with 8 bases of the junction left unmatched. This CDR3 contains 14 residues. The CDR3 DNA is TGTGCCAGCAGCGGGTTAGCGGGAGTGGGCGAGCAGTACTTC. Translated: CASSGLAGVGEQYF.

This clone was seen more than once but under ten times. The chain has TRBV18 and TRBJ2-1, with D maybe TRBD1 (7 bases). Trimming took off 6 bases at V and 1 base at J, with 16 bases between the two ends. The length of the CDR3 is 16 residues. Germline V gene data show CDR1 as KGHSH and CDR2 as LQKENI. CDR3 DNA: TGTGCCAGCTCCCGGAGGCAGGGGGGTTCCTACAATGAGCAGTTCTTC. This sequence encodes CASSRRQGGSYNEQFF.

The chain links TRBV29-1 to TRBJ2-5, with 8 bases that match TRBD2. After removal of 7 bases from V and 4 bases from J, the junction contained 11 bases not matched to a gene. This CDR3 spans 14 amino acids. Germline CDR1 reads SQVTM; CDR2 reads ANQGSEA. The CDR3 is CSAPVGSGIETQYF. The CDR3 DNA is TGCAGCGCCCCAGTAGGTAGCGGGATAGAGACCCAGTACTTC.

The rearrangement uses TRBV29-1 and TRBJ2-2; no definite D call. V dropped 4 bases and J dropped 4 bases, with 10 bases sitting between them. The CDR3 has 13 residues. Germline CDR1 reads SQVTM; CDR2 reads ANQGSEA. The DNA for the CDR3 is TGCAGCGTTGGTAGTCTGTCCACCGGGGAGCTGTTTTTT. Encoded protein: CSVGSLSTGELFF.

J is TRBJ2-7 and V is TRBV27; 7 positions match TRBD1. The trim removed 7 bases at V and 5 bases at J, leaving 8 bases unmatched. This CDR3 spans 13 amino acids. Per the germline V gene, CDR1 is MNHEY and CDR2 is SMNVEV (reference sequence). CDR3 loop: CASKSHGTDEQYF. For the CDR3, the DNA is TGTGCCAGCAAATCGCACGGGACAGACGAGCAGTACTTC.

This clone was observed a single time. The chain couples TRBV25-1 to TRBJ2-7; TRBD1 matches at 10 bases. V gave up 3 bases and J gave up 3 bases; unmatched junction bases: 8. Germline-derived CDR1 and CDR2 are MGHDK and SYGVNS. The CDR3 is 16 amino acids. CDR3 region: CASSDVGTGEDYEQYF. The CDR3 coding sequence is TGTGCCAGCAGTGATGTAGGGACAGGGGAGGACTACGAGCAGTACTTC.

This chain connects TRBV21-1 to TRBJ2-6. TRBV21-1 is recorded as a pseudogene. This CDR3 contains 18 residues. This chain's CDR3 is CASSKVPGRSSGANVLTF. For the CDR3, the DNA is TGTGCCAGCAGCAAAGTCCCAGGAAGGAGCTCTGGGGCCAACGTCCTGACTTTC.

V and J are TRBV28 and TRBJ2-3, with 10 bases lining up with TRBD2. Trimming at V came to 3 bases and at J to 3 bases, leaving 12 bases not matched to a gene. The CDR3 consists of 18 residues. The germline gives CDR1 MDHEN, CDR2 SYDVKM. The CDR3 DNA reads TGTGCCAGCAGTTTGGACAGGACTAGCGGTTCAATTACAGATACGCAGTATTTT. It yields the protein CASSLDRTSGSITDTQYF. Looking up the rest from reference TRBV28 and TRBJ2-3 gives the full variable domain: DVKVTQSSRYLVKRTGEKVFLECVQDMDHENMFWYRQDPGLGLRLIYFSYDVKMKEKGDIPEGYSVSREKKERFSLILESASTNQTSMYLCASSLDRTSGSITDTQYFGPGTRLTVL.

V usage is TRBV28 and J usage is TRBJ1-2; a possible D gene is TRBD1 (5 bases). V lost 3 bases, J lost 5 bases, and 28 bases lay in between. CDR1 is MDHEN and CDR2 is SYDVKM in the germline V gene. The CDR3 contains 19 residues. The CDR3: CASSFRPGRLSSARYGYTF. DNA for the CDR3: TGTGCCAGCAGTTTCAGACCGGGGCGCCTCTCGAGTGCCCGGTATGGCTACACCTTC.

The chain combines TRBV7-2 with TRBJ2-1, with 10 bases lining up with TRBD2. The germline CDR1 and CDR2 sequences are SGHTA and FQGNSA. J lost 4 bases, V lost 7 bases, and 19 bases had no gene match. This CDR3 spans 19 amino acids. The CDR3 sequence is CASIIVDSGASGGYNEQFF. The CDR3 DNA reads as TGTGCCAGCATCATAGTGGACAGCGGGGCTAGCGGGGGATACAATGAGCAGTTCTTC.

The chain uses TRBV9 and TRBJ1-1, with D tentatively TRBD1 (6 bases). This CDR3 has 15 residues. Per the germline V gene, CDR1 is SGDLS and CDR2 is YYNGEE. With 5 bases removed from V and 4 bases from J, the gap between germline ends came to 18 bases. The CDR3 nucleotides are TGTGCCAGCAGTTCAGGGGTGGGCGGGAGCACTGAAGCTTTCTTT. Amino acids: CASSSGVGGSTEAFF.

The chain links TRBV7-2 to TRBJ2-1; D is ambiguous. The germline V gene encodes CDR1 SGHTA and CDR2 FQGNSA. The CDR3 covers 16 residues. V lost 1 base, J lost 7 bases, and 17 bases lay in between. This CDR3 reads CASSLGRTSRRNEQFF. The CDR3 nucleotides read TGTGCCAGCAGCTTAGGCAGGACCTCTCGTCGAAATGAGCAGTTCTTC.

Of note for this clone: One end of the junction does not line up with germline, which may come from a read error. This CDR3 is CASSARGGPPSF. Here the CDR3 DNA reads TGTGCCAGCAGTGCCCGCGGGGGCCCGCCTAGCTTC. V is TRBV6-5 and J is TRBJ1-2; a weak D match, TRBD1 (6 bases). This CDR3 spans 12 amino acids. From germline, CDR1 is MNHEY and CDR2 SVGAGI.

The chain couples TRBV4-2 to TRBJ1-1; D call uncertain. V dropped 0 bases and J dropped 8 bases, with 13 bases sitting between them. Germline V gene sequence: CDR1 LGHNA, CDR2 YNFKEQ. CDR3 length: 14 amino acids. CDR3 sequence: CASSQDPSYKEAFF. The CDR3 nucleotides are TGTGCCAGCAGCCAAGACCCATCCTACAAAGAAGCTTTCTTT.

The rearrangement joins TRBV6-1 to TRBJ2-1; 11 nucleotides align to TRBD2. The germline gives CDR1 MNHNS, CDR2 SASEGT. This CDR3 contains 16 residues. The junction had 10 bases not matched to a gene; V was cut back by 3 bases and J by 9 bases. Here the CDR3 DNA reads TGTGCCAGCAGTGAGAGGGGTAGCGGGAGGGCCTTTGAGCAGTTCTTC. This sequence encodes CASSERGSGRAFEQFF.

This clone was picked up one time. The V call is TRBV11-2, the J call TRBJ1-2; TRBD1 is a possible D gene (5 bases). This CDR3 region has 13 residues. Germline CDR1 is SGHAT and CDR2 is FQNNGV. The V and J ends lost 5 bases and 8 bases respectively, with 15 bases between them. CDR3 nucleotide sequence: TGTGCCAGCAGCCCGGCAGGGAGCGACGGCTACACCTTC. Encoded protein: CASSPAGSDGYTF.